This T cell receptor (beta chain) was identified in a study of cytomegalovirus exposure and HLA in healthy donors. Regarding the study as a whole: Associated with cytomegalovirus, according to the listing, were 150 to 200 TCR beta chains. TCR sequences were mostly rare, though some public TCRs occurred in many donors.

Concerning this clone itself: Its antigen is not identified.

PCR amplification relied on 60 Vbeta primers (plus 13 Jbeta primers). The protocol was immunoSEQ multiplex PCR, while the TCRdb copy is restricted to in-frame clones and leaves out a portion. The repertoire includes 90,000 to 130,000 clones, roughly 86% of them detected once, and less than 2% sits in the top ten. V was cut by 4 bases and J by 4 bases, with 35 bases left in between. Germline V gene lookup returns CDR1 SSHAT and CDR2 FNYEAQ (reference sequence). This CDR3 has 22 residues. The sequence came from a man aged 35-49 years in good health and CMV-seronegative. The V call is TRBV7-7, the J call TRBJ1-5; D is undetermined. The sequencing sample was made of PBMCs. CDR3 region: CASSSSSRTMPKCGEANQPQHF. The CDR3 DNA is TGTGCCAGCAGCTCCTCTTCCCGAACCATGCCCAAATGTGGGGAGGCGAATCAGCCCCAGCATTTT.